Following are 11 T cell receptor beta chains from one sample sequenced in a study of cytomegalovirus exposure and HLA in healthy donors. 60 Vbeta and 13 Jbeta primers were used in PCR. Assay: immunoSEQ multiplex PCR; the TCRdb copy retains only in-frame clones and omits some. The data contain about 130,000 clones, about 82% of them seen just once; the ten biggest clones take up more than 4.5%. Sequences were obtained from PBMCs. The source of these receptors is a man aged 25-45 years in good health.

The V and J genes are TRBV6-4 and TRBJ2-2; possible D gene TRBD2, 5 bases. The germline gives CDR1 MRHNA, CDR2 SNTAGT. V shed 6 bases and J shed 4 bases, with 9 bases lying between them. The CDR3 is made up of 13 amino acids. This CDR3 is CASRGEGTGELFF. As DNA, the CDR3 is TGTGCCAGCAGGGGAGAGGGCACCGGGGAGCTGTTTTTT.

This clone was picked up a small number of times. The chain links TRBV19 to TRBJ2-6; perhaps TRBD2 as D (6 bases). The CDR3 runs to 19 residues. Germline lookup yields CDR1 LNHDA and CDR2 SQIVND (reference sequence). Trimming pared 0 bases from V and 0 bases from J, leaving 15 bases between. CDR3 in DNA: TGTGCCAGTAGTATAGATCAGGCGGGGACCAGCTCTGGGGCCAACGTCCTGACTTTC. As protein: CASSIDQAGTSSGANVLTF.

This chain links TRBV7-9 with TRBJ2-3; TRBD1 agrees at 7 bases. Germline CDR1 and CDR2: SEHNR and FQNEAQ (reference sequence). This CDR3 region has 16 residues. V shed 4 bases, J shed 0 bases, and the junction held 7 bases outside the gene matches. This CDR3 is CASSSSEGASTDTQYF. CDR3 DNA sequence: TGTGCCAGCAGCTCTAGTGAGGGGGCTAGCACAGATACGCAGTATTTT. Full variable domain (remainder filled in from reference TRBV7-9 and TRBJ2-3): DTGVSQNPRHKITKRGQNVTFRCDPISEHNRLYWYRQTLGQGPEFLTYFQNEAQLEKSRLLSDRFSAERPKGSFSTLEIQRTEQGDSAMYLCASSSSEGASTDTQYFGPGTRLTVL.

The rearrangement joins TRBV27 to TRBJ2-1; TRBD2 aligns across 9 bases. With V trimmed by 7 bases and J by 6 bases, 19 bases remained unmatched. This CDR3 has 18 amino acids. Germline CDR1 and CDR2: MNHEY and SMNVEV (reference sequence). The CDR3 DNA reads as TGTGCCAGCACCCCGGGCGGTTCGGGACTAGCTAGGGGCAATGAGCAGTTCTTC. It specifies CASTPGGSGLARGNEQFF.

This chain connects TRBV11-3 to TRBJ2-4; 11 nucleotides line up with TRBD2. Germline V gene data show CDR1 as SGHNT and CDR2 as YENEEA. The CDR3 sequence is 17 residues long. Trimming at V came to 0 bases and at J to 8 bases, leaving 9 bases not matched to a gene. Written as DNA, the CDR3 is TGTGCCAGCAGCTTAGACCCGGGGGGTAGCGGGAGGGACATTCAGTACTTC. Translation: CASSLDPGGSGRDIQYF.

This clone has just one count. V gene TRBV13 combines with J gene TRBJ1-5, with D perhaps TRBD1 (5 bases). Germline V gene lookup returns CDR1 PRHDT and CDR2 FYEKMQ (reference sequence). The CDR3 contains 17 residues. Trimming removed 1 base from V and 7 bases from J, with 20 bases in between. DNA of the CDR3: TGTGCCAGCAGCTTAGAGGGCCCCCCACAGGTCGGCCAGCCCCAGCATTTT. As protein: CASSLEGPPQVGQPQHF. The variable domain in full, completed from reference TRBV13 and TRBJ1-5, reads AAGVIQSPRHLIKEKRETATLKCYPIPRHDTVYWYQQGPGQDPQFLISFYEKMQSDKGSIPDRFSAQQFSDYHSELNMSSLELGDSALYFCASSLEGPPQVGQPQHFGDGTRLSIL.

To note about this clone: One end of the junction varies from germline; a read error may be responsible. The chain couples TRBV7-9 to TRBJ1-2; the D is unclear. The CDR3 consists of 14 residues. Germline V lookup: CDR1 SEHNR, CDR2 FQNEAQ (reference sequence). CDR3 amino acids: CSSSPVDRADGYTF. CDR3 bases: TGTTCCAGCAGCCCGGTTGACCGTGCGGATGGCTACACCTTC.

This clone was seen only once. The genes are TRBV30 and TRBJ1-1; 7 nucleotides align to TRBD1. CDR3 length: 13 amino acids. CDR1 is GTSNPN and CDR2 is SVGIG in the germline V gene (reference sequence). The ends lost 3 bases at V and 2 bases at J; junction bases unmatched: 3. CDR3 sequence (DNA): TGTGCCTGGAGACAGGGGCTCAACACTGAAGCTTTCTTT. Encoded protein: CAWRQGLNTEAFF.

The chain recombines TRBV27 with TRBJ2-7; 7 positions match TRBD2. V lost 1 base, J lost 2 bases, and 11 bases stayed unmatched. Germline assignment: CDR1 MNHEY and CDR2 SMNVEV (reference sequence). The CDR3 loop spans 17 amino acids. DNA of the CDR3: TGTGCCAGCAGTTTATGGGGAAAAAGCGGGATCACCTACGAGCAGTACTTC. This translates into CASSLWGKSGITYEQYF.

CDR3 protein: CASSQPSGYEQYF. The CDR3 DNA reads TGTGCCAGCAGCCAACCTTCCGGCTACGAGCAGTACTTC. The V call is TRBV7-2, the J call TRBJ2-7; D is unresolved. The CDR3 is made up of 13 amino acids. CDR1 is SGHTA and CDR2 is FQGNSA in the germline V gene. Trimming took 5 bases from V and 3 from J, leaving 11 bases between them.

The CDR3 reads CASSSLRDRSLPNYGYTF. DNA of the CDR3: TGTGCCAGCAGCTCGCTCCGGGACAGGAGCCTCCCCAACTATGGCTACACCTTC. The V call is TRBV11-2, the J call TRBJ1-2, with TRBD1 matching over 8 bases. CDR1 and CDR2 from the germline V gene are SGHAT and FQNNGV. Unmatched junction bases numbered 15, after V lost 4 bases and J lost 2 bases. This CDR3 spans 18 amino acids.